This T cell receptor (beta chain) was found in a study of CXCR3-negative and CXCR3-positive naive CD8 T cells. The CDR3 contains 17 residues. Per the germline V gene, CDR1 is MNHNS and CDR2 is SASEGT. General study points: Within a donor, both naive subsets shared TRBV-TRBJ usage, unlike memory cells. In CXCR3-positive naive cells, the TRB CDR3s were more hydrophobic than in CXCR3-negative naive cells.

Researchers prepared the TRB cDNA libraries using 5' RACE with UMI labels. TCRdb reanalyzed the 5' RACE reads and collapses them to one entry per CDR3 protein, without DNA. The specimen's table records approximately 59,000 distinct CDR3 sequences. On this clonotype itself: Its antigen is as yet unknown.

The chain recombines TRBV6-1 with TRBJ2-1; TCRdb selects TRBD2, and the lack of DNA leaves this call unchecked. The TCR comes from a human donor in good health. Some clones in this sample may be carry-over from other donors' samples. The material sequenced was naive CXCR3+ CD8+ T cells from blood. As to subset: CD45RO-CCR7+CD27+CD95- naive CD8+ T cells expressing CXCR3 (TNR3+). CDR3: CASSDGSAGRSYNEQFF.